The text below deals with one T cell receptor beta chain. Its antigen is still unknown. The record originates from a study of shared clonotypes between healthy human individuals. Broader study findings: Memory subsets generally showed lower estimated richness than naive subsets. Several donors held roughly 5% of naive CD4 clonotypes in common.

Naive-designated CD8 cells lacked CD45RO, were positively enriched for CCR7, and omitted terminally differentiated effector memory CD45RA+ cells. Donors were Caucasian adults residing in Nashville, Tennessee, USA. Only in-frame clones appear in the TCRdb table, and some are missing; sequencing was by immunoSEQ multiplex PCR. The table includes about 2 million clones, about 95% detected once. With V trimmed by 1 base and J by 2 bases, 5 bases remained unmatched. The CDR3 extends over 17 amino acids. Germline-derived CDR1 and CDR2 are MDHEN and SYDVKM. The TCR comes from a young man in good health. The genes are TRBV28 and TRBJ2-7, with 13 bases identical to TRBD2. Sequencing was performed on naive CD8+ T cells sorted from blood. CDR3 protein: CASSLSRTSGGTYEQYF. The CDR3 nucleotides read TGTGCCAGCAGTTTATCCCGGACTAGCGGGGGCACCTACGAGCAGTACTTC.